The clone carrying this TCR beta chain was seen a handful of times. The data are from a study of blood T cells in healthy people across ages. In germline, CDR1 is SGHRS, CDR2 YFSETQ. The CDR3 has 14 residues. Primed by a sample-barcoded 5' primer and a J-beta primer mix, a second PCR proceeded for about 6 to 11 cycles. TCRdb called the 5' RACE reads again in MiXCR, with one record for every CDR3 protein. The table has roughly 1 million distinct CDR3 sequences, approximately 26% seen once; the top ten hold approximately 0.7%. This same sample was also part of a study on T cells of mothers and their children.

The sequencing sample was made of blood. The chain joins TRBV5-1 to TRBJ2-1, with TRBD2 matching over 8 bases. Judging by the DNA end, TRBJ2-5 fits better; the J call may be wrong. This clonotype was obtained from a girl aged 2 to 10 in good health. The CDR3 DNA is TGCGCCAGCAGGCCAGGACTAGCAGCAGAGACCCAGTACTTC. Residues: CASRPGLAAETQYF.